This TCR beta chain was captured in a study of OX40 agonist ivuxolimab in advanced cancers. Broadly, across the study: Ivuxolimab was an agonistic, fully human IgG2 monoclonal antibody directed against OX40 (CD134), a costimulatory receptor. Intravenous ivuxolimab was administered to patients every 2 weeks at six dose levels: 0.01, 0.1, 0.3, 1.5, 3 and 10 mg/kg. Among the approximately 50 dose-escalation patients, around 19 had hepatocellular carcinoma, about 15 melanoma, 9 renal cell carcinoma and 9 head and neck cancer. In the dose-escalation cohort, over 65% of patients were male, and the mean age was approximately 60 years, with a range of about 23 to 80. Patients were allowed to have had prior anti-PD-1, anti-PD-L1 or anti-CTLA-4 therapy, and approximately 41% of the dose-escalation patients had previously received checkpoint inhibitors. Three dose-escalation patients achieved partial responses, one with hepatocellular carcinoma and two with cutaneous melanoma. The point of sequencing TCRbeta in the periphery was to test whether ivuxolimab changed TCR sequence diversity and drove clonal T-cell expansion. The monotherapy dose-escalation portion (N ≈ 56 patients) of the phase I ivuxolimab trial is reported in the paper. Overall study outcomes, separate from this receptor: Low levels of normalized T-cell clonal expansion were also seen in some patients who did not respond. After ivuxolimab, more expanded clones were found on average in CD8+ T cells than in CD4+ T cells. Clonal expansion of both CD4+ and CD8+ blood T cells was observed from baseline to week 6 at doses 0.1 to 3.0 mg/kg. Antigen specificity was not determined for the clonally expanded peripheral T cells. In the 0.1-3.0 mg/kg groups, partial responders had among the lowest normalized peripheral clonal expansion, particularly in CD8+ T cells.

For sequencing of the TCRbeta CDR3 region, genomic DNA was extracted from the sorted cells. The immunoSEQ Assay was used to sequence the TCRbeta CDR3 regions. Here the immuneACCESS table is served through TCRdb, limited to in-frame sequences with V and J called. Missing clones are a known gap in these copies; in checked studies unresolved V genes cover under half, and the rest lacks a known reason. Present in this sample are more than 100,000 clones, 93% of which were seen just once. Approximately 0.15% of the sample is in the top ten clones. The trial excluded patients who had a history of autoimmune disease or who were on systemic immunosuppression. In every dose cohort, peripheral blood was drawn for TCR sequencing at baseline, cycle 4 day 1, and cycle 7 day 1. Samples were obtained from an open-label, multicenter, first-in-human phase I dose-escalation trial of ivuxolimab. Adults with locally advanced or metastatic head and neck squamous cell, hepatocellular, melanoma or renal cell carcinoma were enrolled in the trial. CD4+ and CD8+ T cells were sorted separately from peripheral blood before TCR sequencing.

Trimming takes 5 bases from V and 4 bases from J, and the germline ends sit 9 bases apart. The CDR3 measures 13 amino acids from cysteine to phenylalanine. The read is trimmed to its CDR3 DNA, 39 bases read in frame from base 1. CDR1 and CDR2 (SGHVS, FQNEAQ) derive from the germline V gene. For this clone: The clone's antigen remains unknown. Base qualities are not recorded, but no much larger clone differs from it by a single base.

The clonotype comes from an adult with an advanced solid tumor such as melanoma, head and neck, liver or kidney cancer. The rearrangement joined TRBV7-8 to TRBJ2-1; perhaps TRBD1 is the D gene, with 5 bases matching. Source: CD4+ or CD8+ T cells sorted from blood, taken in a trial of the OX40 agonist ivuxolimab. The base sequence is TGTGCCAGCAGCAAGGACAATTACAATGAGCAGTTCTTC. Translated, this is CASSKDNYNEQFF. Where the CDR3 stops, the reference TRBV7-8 and TRBJ2-1 genes take over; the full variable domain is GAGVSQSPRYKVAKRGQDVALRCDPISGHVSLFWYQQALGQGPEFLTYFQNEAQLDKSGLPSDRFFAERPEGSVSTLKIQRTQQEDSAVYLCASSKDNYNEQFFGPGTRLTVL.